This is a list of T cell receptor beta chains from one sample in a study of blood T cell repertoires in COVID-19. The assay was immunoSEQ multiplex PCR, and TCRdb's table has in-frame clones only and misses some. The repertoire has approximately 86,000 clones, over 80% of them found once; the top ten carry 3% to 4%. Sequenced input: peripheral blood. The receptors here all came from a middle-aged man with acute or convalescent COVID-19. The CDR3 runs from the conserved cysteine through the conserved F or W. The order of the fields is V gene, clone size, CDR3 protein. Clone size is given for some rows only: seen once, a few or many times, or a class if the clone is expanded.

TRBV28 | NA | CASRNSAGGEQYF
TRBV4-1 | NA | CASSPRTGDSQFEQYF
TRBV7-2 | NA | CASSLSGGGGYEQYF
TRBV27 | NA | CASSRTGAYQETQYF
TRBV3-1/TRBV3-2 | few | CASSDPRGYAYNEQFF
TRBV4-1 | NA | CASSQDPRQGYEQYF
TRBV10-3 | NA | CAIGQGETQYF
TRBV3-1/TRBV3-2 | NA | CASSPRQVYEQYF
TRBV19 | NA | CASSRRGGQGYEQYF
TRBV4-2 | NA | CASSQVGQSYSNQPQHF